This entry lists 3 T cell receptor beta chains sequenced from one sample in a study of T cell responses to AZD1222 COVID-19 vaccine. TCRdb keeps only in-frame clones here, not all; method: immunoSEQ multiplex PCR. Of about 150,000 clones listed, just over 90% are singletons. The sample was peripheral blood, taken on day 0 of AZD1222 vaccination. Receptor source: an adult in good health.

This CDR3 reads CASSEWMGGQETQYF. For the CDR3, the DNA is TGTGCCAGCAGTGAATGGATGGGGGGACAAGAGACCCAGTACTTC. The chain has TRBV25-1 and TRBJ2-5; D possibly corresponds to TRBD2 (6 bases). Germline V lookup: CDR1 MGHDK, CDR2 SYGVNS. This CDR3 has 15 amino acids. Trimming pared 1 base from V and 2 bases from J, leaving 11 bases between.

V gene TRBV15 combines with J gene TRBJ2-1; possibly TRBD1 for D (5 bases). The CDR3 contains 13 residues. Deletions cut 7 bases from V and 7 bases from J, with 14 bases between. Germline CDR1 is LNHNV and CDR2 is YYDKDF (reference sequence). CDR3: CATTSGKVNEQFF. DNA for the CDR3: TGTGCCACCACCTCAGGGAAGGTGAATGAGCAGTTCTTC.

The table lists this clone with a few counts. The chain carries TRBV4-1 and TRBJ2-1; the D gene could be TRBD1 or TRBD2 (5 bases each). Trimming pared 4 bases from V and 7 bases from J, leaving 17 bases between. Germline lookup yields CDR1 MGHRA and CDR2 YSYEKL. The CDR3 runs 15 residues. CDR3 coding DNA: TGCGCCAGCAGCCCCCAGAGGGGCCTGGAGAATGAGCAGTTCTTC. Amino acid sequence: CASSPQRGLENEQFF.